The entry that follows covers one T cell receptor (beta chain) sequence. Its target is unknown. TCRdb's table, derived via immunoSEQ multiplex PCR, lists solely in-frame clones and lacks some. Counted here are more than 100,000 clones, approximately 94% occurring once; the ten biggest clones make up around 5.1%. Trimming removed 6 bases at V and 0 bases at J, with 8 bases between. CDR3 length: 13 residues. The germline gives CDR1 LNHDA, CDR2 SQIVND (reference sequence). This entry belongs to a study of T cell responses to AZD1222 COVID-19 vaccine. Second doses at about 4 or about 12 weeks were pooled. General study points: When two AZD1222 doses had been given, Spike-specific TCR breadth and depth rose. Among those given AZD1222, only 6 or 7 were seropositive at baseline.

The chain uses TRBV19 and TRBJ1-2, with no clear D. This TCR was sampled from an adult who received the AZD1222 COVID-19 vaccine. The material was peripheral blood, obtained 28 days after the second AZD1222 dose. CDR3 residues: CASRTKANYGYTF. The CDR3 nucleotides are TGTGCCAGTAGGACTAAAGCTAACTATGGCTACACCTTC. Full variable domain (missing parts from reference TRBV19 and TRBJ1-2): DGGITQSPKYLFRKEGQNVTLSCEQNLNHDAMYWYRQDPGQGLRLIYYSQIVNDFQKGDIAEGYSVSREKKESFPLTVTSAQKNPTAFYLCASRTKANYGYTFGSGTRLTVV.